This T cell receptor (beta chain) was recorded in a study of spatial heterogeneity in lung cancer. Study information: Beta-chain sequences consistently outnumbered alpha-chain sequences in detection.

This clonotype was found many times. What it recognizes is unknown. V shed 3 bases and J shed 5 bases, with 10 bases lying between them. This CDR3 comprises 13 residues. Germline V gives CDR1 DFQATT, CDR2 SNEGSKA (reference sequence). General study findings and limits: Blood showed ubiquitous tumor TCRs more often at resection than at routine follow-up.

Each TCR cDNA molecule bore a unique molecular identifier. From the 5' RACE reads, TCRdb called clonotypes with MiXCR, one entry per CDR3 protein. The data show tens of thousands of distinct CDR3 sequences, 6.5% to 9% seen once. Described time point: sample taken at primary tumor resection. Sequencing of whole RNA from tumor, nontumor lung or frozen PBMC involved no sorting. Samples were obtained from some 70 donors, all untreated early-stage non-small cell lung cancer patients. The input for sequencing was PBMCs, taken at surgery. The clonotype was recovered from a male donor with early-stage non-small cell lung cancer. This chain joins TRBV20-1 and TRBJ2-2; the D is unclear. The CDR3 loop is CSARPTSTGELFF. CDR3 nucleotides: TGCAGTGCTAGGCCTACGTCGACCGGGGAGCTGTTTTTT.